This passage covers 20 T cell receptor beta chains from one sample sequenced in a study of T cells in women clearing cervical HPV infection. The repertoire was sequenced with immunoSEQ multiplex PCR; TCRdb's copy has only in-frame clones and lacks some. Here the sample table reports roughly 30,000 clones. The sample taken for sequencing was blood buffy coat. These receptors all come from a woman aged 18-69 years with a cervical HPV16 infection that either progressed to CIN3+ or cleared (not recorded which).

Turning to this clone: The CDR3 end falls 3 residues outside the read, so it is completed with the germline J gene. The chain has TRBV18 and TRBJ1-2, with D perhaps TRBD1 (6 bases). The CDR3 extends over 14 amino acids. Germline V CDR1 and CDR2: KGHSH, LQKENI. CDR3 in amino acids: CASSPTRGPYDYTF. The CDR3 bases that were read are TGTGCCAGCTCACCAACCAGGGGCCCCTACGAC.

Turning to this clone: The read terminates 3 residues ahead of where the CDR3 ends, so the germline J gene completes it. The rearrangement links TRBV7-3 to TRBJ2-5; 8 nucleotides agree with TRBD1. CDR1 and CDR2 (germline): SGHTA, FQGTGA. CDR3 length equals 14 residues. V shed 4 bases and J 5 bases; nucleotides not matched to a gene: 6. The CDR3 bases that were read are TGTGCCAGCAGCTCGGACAGGGAGAGTGAGACC. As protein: CASSSDRESET. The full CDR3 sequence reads CASSSDRESETQYF. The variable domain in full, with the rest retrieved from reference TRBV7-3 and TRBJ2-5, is GAGVSQTPSNKVTEKGKYVELRCDPISGHTALYWYRQSLGQGPEFLIYFQGTGAADDSGLPNDRFFAVRPEGSVSTLKIQRTERGDSAVYLCASSSDRESETQYFGPGTRLLVL.

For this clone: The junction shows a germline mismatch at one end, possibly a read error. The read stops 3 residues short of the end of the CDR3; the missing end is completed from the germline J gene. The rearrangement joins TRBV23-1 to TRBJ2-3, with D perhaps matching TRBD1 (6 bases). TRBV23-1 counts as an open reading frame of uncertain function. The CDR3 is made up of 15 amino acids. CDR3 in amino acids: CASSLMTGPAETQYF. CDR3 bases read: TGCGCCAGCAGTCTTATGACAGGCCCCGCAGAGACG.

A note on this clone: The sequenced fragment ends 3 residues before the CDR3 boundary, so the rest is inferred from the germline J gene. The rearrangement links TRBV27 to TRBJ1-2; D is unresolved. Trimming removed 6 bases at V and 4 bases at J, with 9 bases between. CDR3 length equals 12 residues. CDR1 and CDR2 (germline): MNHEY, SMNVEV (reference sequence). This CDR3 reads CASSNSGYGYTF. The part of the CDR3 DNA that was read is TGTGCCAGCAGCAACTCGGGCTATGGC.

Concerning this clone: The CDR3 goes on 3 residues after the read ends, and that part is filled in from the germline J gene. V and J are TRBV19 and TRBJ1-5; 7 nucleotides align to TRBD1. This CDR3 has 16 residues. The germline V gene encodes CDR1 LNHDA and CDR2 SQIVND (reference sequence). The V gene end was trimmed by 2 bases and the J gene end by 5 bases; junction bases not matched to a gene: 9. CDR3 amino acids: CASSIYRGEQYQPQHF. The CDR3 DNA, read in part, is TGTGCCAGTAGTATATACAGGGGCGAGCAGTATCAGCCC.

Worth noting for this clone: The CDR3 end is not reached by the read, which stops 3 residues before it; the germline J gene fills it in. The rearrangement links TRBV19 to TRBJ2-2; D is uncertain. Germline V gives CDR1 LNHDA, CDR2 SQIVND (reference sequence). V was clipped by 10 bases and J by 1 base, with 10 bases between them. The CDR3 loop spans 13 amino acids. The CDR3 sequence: CAIYSGNTGELFF. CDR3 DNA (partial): TGTGCCATCTATAGTGGGAACACCGGGGAG. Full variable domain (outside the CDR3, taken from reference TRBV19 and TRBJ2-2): DGGITQSPKYLFRKEGQNVTLSCEQNLNHDAMYWYRQDPGQGLRLIYYSQIVNDFQKGDIAEGYSVSREKKESFPLTVTSAQKNPTAFYLCAIYSGNTGELFFGEGSRLTVL.

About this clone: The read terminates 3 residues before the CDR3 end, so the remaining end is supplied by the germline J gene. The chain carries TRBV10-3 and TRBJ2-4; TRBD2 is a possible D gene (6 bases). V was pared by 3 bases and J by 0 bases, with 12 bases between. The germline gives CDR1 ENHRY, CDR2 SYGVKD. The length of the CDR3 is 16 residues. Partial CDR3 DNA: TGTGCCATCAGTGAAGGGCTGGGGGGAGCCAAAAACATT. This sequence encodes CAISEGLGGAKNI. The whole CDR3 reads CAISEGLGGAKNIQYF.

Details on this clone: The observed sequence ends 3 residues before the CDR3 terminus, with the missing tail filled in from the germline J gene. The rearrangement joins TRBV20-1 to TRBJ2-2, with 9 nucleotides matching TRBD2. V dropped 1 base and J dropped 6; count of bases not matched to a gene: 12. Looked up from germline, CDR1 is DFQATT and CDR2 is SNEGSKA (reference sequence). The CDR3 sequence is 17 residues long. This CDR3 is CSARAVELAGVSGELFF. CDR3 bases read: TGCAGTGCTAGAGCCGTTGAATTAGCGGGAGTTTCCGGGGAG.

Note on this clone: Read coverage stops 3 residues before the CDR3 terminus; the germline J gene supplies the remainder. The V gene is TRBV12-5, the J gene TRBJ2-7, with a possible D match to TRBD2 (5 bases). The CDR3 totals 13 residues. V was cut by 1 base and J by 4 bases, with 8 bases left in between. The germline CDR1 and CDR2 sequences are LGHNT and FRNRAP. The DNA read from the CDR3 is TGTGCTAGTGGTTTGGGACTACCTTACGAG. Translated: CASGLGLPYE. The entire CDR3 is CASGLGLPYEQYF.

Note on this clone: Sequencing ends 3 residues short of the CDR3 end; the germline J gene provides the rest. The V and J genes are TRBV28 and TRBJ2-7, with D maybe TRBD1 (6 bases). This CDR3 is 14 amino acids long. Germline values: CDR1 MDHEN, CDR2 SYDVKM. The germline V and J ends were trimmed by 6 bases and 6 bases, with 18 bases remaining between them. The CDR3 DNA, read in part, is TGTGCCAGCAGACCCAGTATACAGGGCCGCGAG. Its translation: CASRPSIQGRE. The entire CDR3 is CASRPSIQGREQYF.

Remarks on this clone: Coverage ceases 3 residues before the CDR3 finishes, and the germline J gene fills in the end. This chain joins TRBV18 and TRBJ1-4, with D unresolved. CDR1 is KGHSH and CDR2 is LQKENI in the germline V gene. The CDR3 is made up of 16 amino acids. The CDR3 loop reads CASSPSKGPDNSPLFF. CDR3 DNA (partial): TGTGCCAGCTCACCAAGTAAGGGCCCGGATAATTCACCA. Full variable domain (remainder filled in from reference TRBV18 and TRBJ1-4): NAGVMQNPRHLVRRRGQEARLRCSPMKGHSHVYWYRQLPEEGLKFMVYLQKENIIDESGMPKERFSAEFPKEGPSILRIQQVVRGDSAAYFCASSPSKGPDNSPLFFGSGTQLSVL.

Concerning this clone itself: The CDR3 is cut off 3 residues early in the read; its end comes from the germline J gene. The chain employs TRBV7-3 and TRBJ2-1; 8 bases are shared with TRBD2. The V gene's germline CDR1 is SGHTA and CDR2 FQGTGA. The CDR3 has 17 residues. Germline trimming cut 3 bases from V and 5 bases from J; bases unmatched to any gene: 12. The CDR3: CASSLRASGYWDNEQFF. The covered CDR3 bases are TGTGCCAGCAGCTTGCGGGCTAGCGGGTACTGGGACAATGAG.

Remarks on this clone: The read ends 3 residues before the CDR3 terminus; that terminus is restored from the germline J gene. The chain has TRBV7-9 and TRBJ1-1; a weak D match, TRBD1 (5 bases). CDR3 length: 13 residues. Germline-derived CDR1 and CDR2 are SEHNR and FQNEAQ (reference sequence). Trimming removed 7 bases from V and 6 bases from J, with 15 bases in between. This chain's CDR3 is CASMSQGFSEAFF. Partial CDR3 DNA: TGTGCCAGCATGTCCCAGGGATTCTCTGAA. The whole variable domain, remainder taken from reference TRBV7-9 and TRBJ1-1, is DTGVSQNPRHKITKRGQNVTFRCDPISEHNRLYWYRQTLGQGPEFLTYFQNEAQLEKSRLLSDRFSAERPKGSFSTLEIQRTEQGDSAMYLCASMSQGFSEAFFGQGTRLTVV.

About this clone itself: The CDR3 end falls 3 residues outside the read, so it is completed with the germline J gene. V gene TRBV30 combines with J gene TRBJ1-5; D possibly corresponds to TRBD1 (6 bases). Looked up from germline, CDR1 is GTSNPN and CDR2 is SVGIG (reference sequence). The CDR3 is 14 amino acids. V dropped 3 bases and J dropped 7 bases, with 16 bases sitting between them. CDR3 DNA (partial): TGTGCCTGGAGGCGCCGGGGGGCGGGACAGCCC. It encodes CAWRRRGAGQP. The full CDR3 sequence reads CAWRRRGAGQPQHF. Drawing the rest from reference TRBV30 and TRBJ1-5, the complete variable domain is SQTIHQWPATLVQPVGSPLSLECTVEGTSNPNLYWYRQAAGRGLQLLFYSVGIGQISSEVPQNLSASRPQDRQFILSSKKLLLSDSGFYLCAWRRRGAGQPQHFGDGTRLSIL.

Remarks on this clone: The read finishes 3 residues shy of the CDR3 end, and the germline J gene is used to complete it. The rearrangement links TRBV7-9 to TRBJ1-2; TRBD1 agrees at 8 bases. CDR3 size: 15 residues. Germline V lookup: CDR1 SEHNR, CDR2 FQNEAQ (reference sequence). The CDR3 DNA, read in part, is TGTGCCAGCAGCTTAACCTCAGGGGGCGTGTACGAC. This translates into CASSLTSGGVYD. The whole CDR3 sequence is CASSLTSGGVYDYTF. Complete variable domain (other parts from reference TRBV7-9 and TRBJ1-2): DTGVSQNPRHKITKRGQNVTFRCDPISEHNRLYWYRQTLGQGPEFLTYFQNEAQLEKSRLLSDRFSAERPKGSFSTLEIQRTEQGDSAMYLCASSLTSGGVYDYTFGSGTRLTVV.

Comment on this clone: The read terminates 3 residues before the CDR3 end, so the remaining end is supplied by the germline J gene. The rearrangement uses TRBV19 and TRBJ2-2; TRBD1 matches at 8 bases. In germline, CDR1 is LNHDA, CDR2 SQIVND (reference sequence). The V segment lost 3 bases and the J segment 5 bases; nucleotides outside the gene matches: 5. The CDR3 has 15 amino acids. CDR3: CASSIGDRLTGELFF. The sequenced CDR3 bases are TGTGCCAGTAGTATCGGGGACAGGTTGACCGGGGAG.

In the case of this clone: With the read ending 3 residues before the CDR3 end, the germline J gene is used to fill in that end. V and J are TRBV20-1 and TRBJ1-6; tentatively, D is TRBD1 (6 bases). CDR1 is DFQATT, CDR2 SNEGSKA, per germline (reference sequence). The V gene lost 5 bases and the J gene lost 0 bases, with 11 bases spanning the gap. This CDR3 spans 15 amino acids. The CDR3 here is CSAHDRRSYNSPLHF. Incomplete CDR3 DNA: TGCAGTGCTCATGACAGGCGCTCCTATAATTCACCC.

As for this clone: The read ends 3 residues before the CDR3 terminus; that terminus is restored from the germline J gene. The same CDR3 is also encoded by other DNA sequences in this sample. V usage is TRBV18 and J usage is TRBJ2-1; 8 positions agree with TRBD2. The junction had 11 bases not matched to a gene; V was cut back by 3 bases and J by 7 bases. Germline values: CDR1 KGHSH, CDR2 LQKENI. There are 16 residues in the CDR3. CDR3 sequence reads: CASSPPLKRGINEQFF. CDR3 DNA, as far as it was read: TGTGCCAGCTCACCTCCCCTAAAGCGGGGGATAAATGAG.

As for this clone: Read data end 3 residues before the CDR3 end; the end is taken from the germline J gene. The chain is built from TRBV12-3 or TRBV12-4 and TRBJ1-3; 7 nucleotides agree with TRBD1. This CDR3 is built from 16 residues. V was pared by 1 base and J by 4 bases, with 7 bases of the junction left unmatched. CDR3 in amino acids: CASSLVARDSGNTIYF. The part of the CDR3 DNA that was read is TGTGCCAGCAGTTTAGTGGCCCGGGACAGCGGAAACACC.

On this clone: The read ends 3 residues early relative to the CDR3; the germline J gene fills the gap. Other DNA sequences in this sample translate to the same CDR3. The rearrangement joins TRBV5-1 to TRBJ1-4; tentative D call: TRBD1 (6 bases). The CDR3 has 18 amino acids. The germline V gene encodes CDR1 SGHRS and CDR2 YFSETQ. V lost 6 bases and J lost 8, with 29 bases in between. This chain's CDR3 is CASKPKGGREGLKEKLFF. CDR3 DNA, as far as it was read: TGCGCCAGCAAACCCAAGGGGGGGAGAGAAGGGTTGAAAGAAAAA. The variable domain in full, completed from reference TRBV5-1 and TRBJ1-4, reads KAGVTQTPRYLIKTRGQQVTLSCSPISGHRSVSWYQQTPGQGLQFLFEYFSETQRNKGNFPGRFSGRQFSNSRSEMNVSTLELGDSALYLCASKPKGGREGLKEKLFFGSGTQLSVL.